These 31 T cell receptor beta chains share one sample of origin, sequenced in a study of patients and donors after allogeneic stem cell transplantation. TCRdb used MiXCR to reprocess the RT-PCR reads, holding one entry per CDR3 protein. Among about a million distinct CDR3 sequences, roughly 18% were seen once, and the ten largest hold 6%. Sequenced material: blood, either unsorted or a sorted T cell fraction (not recorded which). The receptors shown here come from a human donor who was either an allogeneic HSCT recipient or a stem cell or donor lymphocyte infusion donor (not recorded which). It is not recorded whose cells these are; they may come from a transplant donor.

The V call is TRBV7-8, the J call TRBJ2-2; 12 nucleotides align to TRBD2. The CDR3 length is 19 residues. Unmatched junction bases numbered 7, after V lost 0 bases and J lost 2 bases. CDR1 is SGHVS, CDR2 FQNEAQ, per germline. CDR3 nucleotides: TGTGCCAGCAGCTTAGCGTGGCTAGCGGGAGGGACTAACACCGGGGAGCTGTTTTTT. Amino acid sequence: CASSLAWLAGGTNTGELFF. The variable domain in full, completed from reference TRBV7-8 and TRBJ2-2, reads GAGVSQSPRYKVAKRGQDVALRCDPISGHVSLFWYQQALGQGPEFLTYFQNEAQLDKSGLPSDRFFAERPEGSVSTLKIQRTQQEDSAVYLCASSLAWLAGGTNTGELFFGEGSRLTVL.

V and J are TRBV12-3 or TRBV12-4 and TRBJ2-7; D gene unclear. The CDR3 has 14 amino acids. The V end lost 1 base, the J end lost 2 bases, and 9 bases lay between the germline ends. CDR3 coding DNA: TGTGCCAGCAGTTTAGAGGTAGCCACCTACGAGCAGTACTTC. Protein product: CASSLEVATYEQYF.

This clonotype has more than one count but fewer than ten. The chain employs TRBV4-3 and TRBJ2-3; 7 bases line up with TRBD1. V lost 0 bases to trimming and J lost 4 bases; unmatched junction nucleotides: 1. Per the germline V gene, CDR1 is LGHNA and CDR2 is YSLEER. The CDR3 is 14 amino acids. The CDR3 region has the DNA TGCGCCAGCAGCCAAGAAGGGACAGCAGATACGCAGTATTTT. It specifies CASSQEGTADTQYF.

This chain uses TRBV5-5 with TRBJ2-2; D is ambiguous. The CDR3 has 14 amino acids. V lost 1 base, J lost 6 bases, and 10 bases lay in between. CDR1 is SGHKS and CDR2 is YYEKEE in the germline V gene (reference sequence). The CDR3 DNA reads as TGTGCCAGCAGCTTGCGACTTCCGGCCGGGGAGCTGTTTTTT. It encodes CASSLRLPAGELFF.

The chain recombines TRBV3-1 with TRBJ1-2; D not resolved. The germline V and J ends were trimmed by 1 base and 4 bases, with 13 bases remaining between them. CDR1 and CDR2 (germline): LGHDT, YNNKEL (reference sequence). CDR3 length equals 15 residues. CDR3 protein: CASSQVGQRSYGYTF. The CDR3 DNA reads TGTGCCAGCAGCCAAGTCGGGCAGCGGAGCTATGGCTACACCTTC.

This clonotype was picked up a small number of times. The CDR3: CASSLILVSVAGELFF. The CDR3 bases are TGCGCCAGCAGCCTTATTTTAGTGTCTGTAGCCGGGGAGCTGTTTTTT. The genes are TRBV4-1 and TRBJ2-2; D gene uncertain. The CDR3 covers 16 residues. Trimming removed 4 bases at V and 6 bases at J, with 18 bases between. Germline CDR1 MGHRA, CDR2 YSYEKL.

This clonotype has a handful of counts. The rearrangement uses TRBV6-1 and TRBJ1-1, with TRBD1 matching 9 bases. The trim removed 7 bases at V and 10 bases at J, leaving 10 bases unmatched. This CDR3 has 13 residues. Germline CDR1 MNHNS, CDR2 SASEGT. Here the CDR3 reads CASTGQGHRGAFF. In DNA form, the CDR3 reads TGTGCCAGCACAGGACAGGGGCACCGTGGAGCTTTCTTT.

This clonotype was detected a few times. The chain joins TRBV6-5 to TRBJ1-2; D call uncertain. The CDR3 sequence is 14 residues long. The V end lost 0 bases, the J end lost 1 base, and 6 bases lay between the germline ends. Germline-derived CDR1 and CDR2 are MNHEY and SVGAGI. The CDR3 protein is CASSYSVSNYGYTF. For the CDR3, the DNA is TGTGCCAGCAGTTACTCAGTCAGTAACTATGGCTACACCTTC.

The table lists this clonotype with a few counts. V is TRBV5-1 and J is TRBJ2-7, with 7 bases aligning to TRBD1. This CDR3 region has 15 residues. The V and J ends lost 4 bases and 5 bases, in that order; junction bases with no gene match: 12. Germline V gene lookup returns CDR1 SGHRS and CDR2 YFSETQ. The CDR3 protein is CASSMGQTSLDEQYF. DNA for the CDR3: TGCGCCAGCAGCATGGGACAGACGAGTTTGGACGAGCAGTACTTC. The full variable domain, its missing parts supplied by reference TRBV5-1 and TRBJ2-7, is KAGVTQTPRYLIKTRGQQVTLSCSPISGHRSVSWYQQTPGQGLQFLFEYFSETQRNKGNFPGRFSGRQFSNSRSEMNVSTLELGDSALYLCASSMGQTSLDEQYFGPGTRLTVT.

This clonotype came up once. This chain uses TRBV25-1 with TRBJ2-7; D is perhaps TRBD1 (5 bases). The CDR3 length is 14 residues. The germline V gene encodes CDR1 MGHDK and CDR2 SYGVNS. Trimming took 2 bases from V and 5 from J, leaving 13 bases between them. The CDR3 bases are TGTGCCAGCAGTGAAACCCCAGGGATGGACGAGCAGTACTTC. Protein product: CASSETPGMDEQYF.

This clonotype was found a few times. Being one base from a much bigger clone, this may be a read error. V usage is TRBV2 and J usage is TRBJ1-1; 9 nucleotides agree with TRBD1. Losses at the gene ends were 6 bases for V and 5 bases for J; bases not matched to a gene: 4. The V gene's germline CDR1 is SNHLY and CDR2 FYNNEI. The CDR3 runs to 13 residues. Here the CDR3 DNA reads TGTGCCAGCAGCGACAGGGGGTGGACTGAAGCTTTCTTT. Protein: CASSDRGWTEAFF.

There are a few counts of this clonotype. The rearrangement links TRBV10-3 to TRBJ2-3; 12 bases are shared with TRBD2. The germline CDR1 and CDR2 sequences are ENHRY and SYGVKD. V lost 0 bases to trimming and J lost 2 bases; unmatched junction nucleotides: 3. This CDR3 comprises 17 residues. The CDR3: CAISESRTSGATDTQYF. CDR3 in DNA: TGTGCCATCAGTGAGTCCCGGACTAGCGGGGCCACAGATACGCAGTATTTT.

This chain connects TRBV12-3 or TRBV12-4 to TRBJ1-5; no clear D. The CDR3 is 14 amino acids. With 3 bases removed from V and 0 bases from J, the gap between germline ends came to 6 bases. The CDR3, as DNA: TGTGCCAGCAGTTTTGGGCATAGCAATCAGCCCCAGCATTTT. Encoded protein: CASSFGHSNQPQHF.

The chain recombines TRBV10-2 with TRBJ2-7; the match to TRBD2 covers 14 bases. This CDR3 has 16 amino acids. V shed 5 bases, J shed 3 bases, and the junction held 6 bases outside the gene matches. Germline CDR1 WSHSY, CDR2 SAAADI. DNA for the CDR3: TGCGCCAGCAGTTACCCCGGGACTAGCGGGAGCTACGAGCAGTACTTC. Translated: CASSYPGTSGSYEQYF.

This rearrangement joins TRBV30 to TRBJ1-6; D is unresolved. The CDR3 loop spans 12 amino acids. From germline, CDR1 is GTSNPN and CDR2 SVGIG (reference sequence). Deletions cut 4 bases from V and 6 bases from J, with 7 bases between. CDR3 coding DNA: TGTGCCTGGACACGGATTAATTCACCCCTCCACTTT. It codes for CAWTRINSPLHF.

In this sample, this clonotype turned up a few times. The chain employs TRBV27 and TRBJ2-7, with 10 positions matching TRBD2. The CDR3 is 14 amino acids. V was pared by 5 bases and J by 4 bases, with 5 bases of the junction left unmatched. Germline V lookup: CDR1 MNHEY, CDR2 SMNVEV (reference sequence). In DNA form, the CDR3 reads TGTGCCAGCAGTGCCGGGACTAGCGTTTACGAGCAGTACTTC. Translation gives CASSAGTSVYEQYF.

V usage is TRBV2 and J usage is TRBJ2-1; TRBD2 aligns across 7 bases. The ends lost 1 base at V and 10 bases at J; junction bases unmatched: 7. Germline lookup yields CDR1 SNHLY and CDR2 FYNNEI. The CDR3 runs 14 residues. In DNA, the CDR3 is TGTGCCAGCAGTGAAGAATGGACTAGTAGCGAGCAGTTCTTC. This encodes CASSEEWTSSEQFF.

This clonotype occurred a few times. V gene TRBV10-3 combines with J gene TRBJ2-7; 7 bases agree with TRBD1. This CDR3 has 14 residues. Looked up from germline, CDR1 is ENHRY and CDR2 is SYGVKD. The V gene end was trimmed by 7 bases and the J gene end by 0 bases; junction bases not matched to a gene: 6. CDR3 nucleotide sequence: TGTGCCATCAAGAAGGGGGCCCTCTCCTACGAGCAGTACTTC. It codes for CAIKKGALSYEQYF.

The chain is built from TRBV11-3 and TRBJ1-1; the D gene is possibly TRBD1 (5 bases). V lost 0 bases, J lost 5 bases, and 13 bases lay in between. Germline V CDR1 and CDR2: SGHNT, YENEEA. This CDR3 region has 15 residues. The CDR3, as DNA: TGTGCCAGCAGCTTAGATTGGGACGGGGCGACTGAAGCTTTCTTT. Its translation: CASSLDWDGATEAFF.

This clonotype appeared a few times. V and J are TRBV4-1 and TRBJ2-3, with D perhaps assigned TRBD1 or TRBD2 (5 bases each). Germline V gene lookup returns CDR1 MGHRA and CDR2 YSYEKL. This CDR3 region has 14 residues. V shed 3 bases and J shed 4 bases, with 11 bases lying between them. The CDR3 DNA sequence: TGCGCCAGCAGCCAGGGGGAGTTCGCAGATACGCAGTATTTT. Its protein is CASSQGEFADTQYF.

The rearrangement links TRBV7-2 to TRBJ1-1, with TRBD1 as a possible D gene (5 bases). The CDR3 consists of 13 residues. Trimming shortened V by 8 bases and J by 5 bases, and 15 bases separated the two germline ends. Germline assignment: CDR1 SGHTA and CDR2 FQGNSA. CDR3 sequence reads: CASARAGRTEAFF. The CDR3 nucleotides read TGTGCCAGCGCTCGAGCAGGGAGGACTGAAGCTTTCTTT. The whole variable domain, remainder taken from reference TRBV7-2 and TRBJ1-1, is GAGVSQSPSNKVTEKGKDVELRCDPISGHTALYWYRQSLGQGLEFLIYFQGNSAPDKSGLPSDRFSAERTGGSVSTLTIQRTQQEDSAVYLCASARAGRTEAFFGQGTRLTVV.

There are a few counts of this clonotype. This chain connects TRBV7-2 to TRBJ2-3; TRBD2 matches at 9 bases. Germline-derived CDR1 and CDR2 are SGHTA and FQGNSA. The length of the CDR3 is 16 residues. V was clipped by 2 bases and J by 1 base; unmatched bases: 4. The CDR3 protein is CASSLRLAGRTDTQYF. The CDR3 nucleotides are TGTGCCAGCAGCTTAAGGCTAGCGGGGCGCACAGATACGCAGTATTTT. Full variable domain (outside the CDR3, taken from reference TRBV7-2 and TRBJ2-3): GAGVSQSPSNKVTEKGKDVELRCDPISGHTALYWYRQSLGQGLEFLIYFQGNSAPDKSGLPSDRFSAERTGGSVSTLTIQRTQQEDSAVYLCASSLRLAGRTDTQYFGPGTRLTVL.

This chain connects TRBV2 to TRBJ2-7, with D perhaps TRBD2 (5 bases). The ends were cut back, 1 base at V and 3 bases at J, with 13 bases in the middle. The V gene's germline CDR1 is SNHLY and CDR2 FYNNEI. The CDR3 has 15 amino acids. The CDR3 is CASSEGRGVDYEQYF. The CDR3 DNA is TGTGCCAGCAGTGAAGGACGGGGAGTTGACTACGAGCAGTACTTC.

This rearrangement joins TRBV20-1 to TRBJ1-1; D gene unclear. V was trimmed by 0 bases and J by 1 base, leaving 9 bases between them. The CDR3 loop spans 14 amino acids. Germline V gene data show CDR1 as DFQATT and CDR2 as SNEGSKA (reference sequence). The CDR3 region is CSARDIPGNTEAFF. The CDR3 DNA follows: TGCAGTGCTAGAGATATCCCGGGGAACACTGAAGCTTTCTTT.

The V call is TRBV5-1, the J call TRBJ2-5; D ambiguous. The CDR3 extends over 15 amino acids. The V end lost 2 bases, the J end lost 0 bases, and 11 bases lay between the germline ends. Germline CDR1 and CDR2: SGHRS and YFSETQ. As DNA, the CDR3 is TGCGCCAGCAGCTTTGGAGCAGGATACCAAGAGACCCAGTACTTC. This encodes CASSFGAGYQETQYF.

This sequence joins TRBV9 and TRBJ2-5; no clear D gene. Germline values: CDR1 SGDLS, CDR2 YYNGEE. The V end lost 2 bases, the J end lost 0 bases, and 17 bases lay between the germline ends. The CDR3 runs 17 residues. CDR3 bases: TGTGCCAGCAGCGTCTCTTTTAGGGTCACCGACCAAGAGACCCAGTACTTC. Translated: CASSVSFRVTDQETQYF.

V usage is TRBV12-3 or TRBV12-4 and J usage is TRBJ2-1, with D perhaps given as TRBD1 or TRBD2 (6 bases each). V gave up 5 bases and J gave up 10 bases, with 15 bases separating them. The CDR3 loop spans 13 amino acids. CDR3 residues: CASSVGGRAEQFF. The DNA of the CDR3 is TGTGCCAGCAGTGTAGGGGGGAGAGCGGAGCAGTTCTTC.

CDR3 nucleotide sequence: TGCAGCGCCACGGGGGATCGCACCGGGGAGCTGTTTTTT. This gives the protein CSATGDRTGELFF. The chain recombines TRBV29-1 with TRBJ2-2; weak D call: TRBD2 (6 bases). The CDR3 is 13 amino acids. Germline loops: CDR1 SQVTM, CDR2 ANQGSEA. V lost 7 bases to trimming and J lost 4 bases, with 13 bases between them.

The chain employs TRBV27 and TRBJ1-1, with 9 positions matching TRBD1. There are 13 residues in the CDR3. Unmatched junction bases numbered 8, after V lost 5 bases and J lost 10 bases. Germline V gene data show CDR1 as MNHEY and CDR2 as SMNVEV (reference sequence). CDR3 region: CASSPGQGRRAFF. CDR3 coding DNA: TGTGCCAGCAGTCCCGGACAGGGGAGAAGAGCTTTCTTT.

This clonotype was detected only a few times. J is TRBJ1-4 and V is TRBV4-2; 8 nucleotides agree with TRBD1. The CDR3 contains 19 residues. The trim removed 0 bases at V and 8 bases at J, leaving 17 bases unmatched. Per germline, CDR1 LGHNA and CDR2 YNFKEQ. For the CDR3, the DNA is TGTGCCAGCAGCCAAGAAAGGATACCAGGGGGCGAAGAGGAAGAAAAACTGTTTTTT. As protein: CASSQERIPGGEEEEKLFF.

The rearrangement uses TRBV9 and TRBJ2-1; D might be TRBD1 or TRBD2, each matching 5 bases. Germline CDR1 reads SGDLS; CDR2 reads YYNGEE. CDR3 length: 13 residues. V gave up 3 bases and J gave up 4 bases, with 8 bases separating them. CDR3 in DNA: TGTGCCAGCAGCGAGTGGGGGTACAATGAGCAGTTCTTC. Translated: CASSEWGYNEQFF.